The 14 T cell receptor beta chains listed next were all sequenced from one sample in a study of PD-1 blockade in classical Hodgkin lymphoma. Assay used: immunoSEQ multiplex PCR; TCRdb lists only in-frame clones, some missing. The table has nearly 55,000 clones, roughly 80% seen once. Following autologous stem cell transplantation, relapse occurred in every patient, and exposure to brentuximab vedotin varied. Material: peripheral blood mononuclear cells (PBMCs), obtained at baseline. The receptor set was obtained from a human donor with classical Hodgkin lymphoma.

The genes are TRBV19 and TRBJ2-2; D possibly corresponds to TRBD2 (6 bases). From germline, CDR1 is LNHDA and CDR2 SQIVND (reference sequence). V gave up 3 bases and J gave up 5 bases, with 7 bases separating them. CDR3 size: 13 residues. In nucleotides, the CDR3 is TGTGCCAGTAGTATCGCGGGGACCGGGGAGCTGTTTTTT. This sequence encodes CASSIAGTGELFF.

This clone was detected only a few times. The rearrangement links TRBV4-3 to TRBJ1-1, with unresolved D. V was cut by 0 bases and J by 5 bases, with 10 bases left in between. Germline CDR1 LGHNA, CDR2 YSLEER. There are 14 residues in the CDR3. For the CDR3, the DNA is TGCGCCAGCAGCCAAGATGTATGGGTAACTGAAGCTTTCTTT. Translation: CASSQDVWVTEAFF.

The CDR3, as DNA: TGTGCTAGTGGCCTGGACCGCACCTACAATGAGCAGTTCTTC. Residues: CASGLDRTYNEQFF. J is TRBJ2-1 and V is TRBV12-5; D uncertain. Between the trimmed V and J ends, which lost 6 bases and 2 bases, there was a span of 11 bases. Per germline, CDR1 LGHNT and CDR2 FRNRAP. The length of the CDR3 is 14 residues.

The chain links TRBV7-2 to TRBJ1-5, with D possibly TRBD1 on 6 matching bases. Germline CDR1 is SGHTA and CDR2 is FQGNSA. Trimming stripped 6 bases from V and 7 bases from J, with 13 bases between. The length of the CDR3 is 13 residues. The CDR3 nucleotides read TGTGCCAGCAGTCGGACAGAAAAACAGCCCCAGCATTTT. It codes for CASSRTEKQPQHF. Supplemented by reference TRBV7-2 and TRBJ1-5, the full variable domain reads GAGVSQSPSNKVTEKGKDVELRCDPISGHTALYWYRQSLGQGLEFLIYFQGNSAPDKSGLPSDRFSAERTGGSVSTLTIQRTQQEDSAVYLCASSRTEKQPQHFGDGTRLSIL.

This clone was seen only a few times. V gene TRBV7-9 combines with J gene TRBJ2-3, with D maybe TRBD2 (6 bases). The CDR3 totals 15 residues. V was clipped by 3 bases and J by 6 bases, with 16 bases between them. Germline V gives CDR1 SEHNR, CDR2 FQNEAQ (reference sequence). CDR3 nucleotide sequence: TGTGCCAGCAGCTTCCGGCCGGGGGATGAGGATACGCAGTATTTT. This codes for CASSFRPGDEDTQYF.

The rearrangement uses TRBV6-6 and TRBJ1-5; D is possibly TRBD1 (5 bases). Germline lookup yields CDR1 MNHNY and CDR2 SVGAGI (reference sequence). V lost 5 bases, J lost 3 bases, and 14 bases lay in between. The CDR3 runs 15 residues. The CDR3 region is CASSDVDRLNQPQHF. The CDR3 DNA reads TGTGCCAGCAGTGACGTAGACAGACTCAATCAGCCCCAGCATTTT.

The DNA of the CDR3 is TGTGCCAGCTCGCGGGAGTTAGGGGAGCTGTTTTTT. It codes for CASSRELGELFF. The rearrangement links TRBV2 to TRBJ2-2; 7 bases are a match to TRBD2. The trim removed 8 bases at V and 8 bases at J, leaving 5 bases unmatched. The CDR3 is made up of 12 amino acids. CDR1 SNHLY and CDR2 FYNNEI come from the germline V gene.

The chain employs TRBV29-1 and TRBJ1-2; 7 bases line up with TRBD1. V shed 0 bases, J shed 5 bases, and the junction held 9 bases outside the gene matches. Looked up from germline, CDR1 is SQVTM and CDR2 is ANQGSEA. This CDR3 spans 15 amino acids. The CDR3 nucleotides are TGCAGCGTTGAAGATCGAGGGGGCACCGGGTATGGCTACACCTTC. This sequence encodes CSVEDRGGTGYGYTF.

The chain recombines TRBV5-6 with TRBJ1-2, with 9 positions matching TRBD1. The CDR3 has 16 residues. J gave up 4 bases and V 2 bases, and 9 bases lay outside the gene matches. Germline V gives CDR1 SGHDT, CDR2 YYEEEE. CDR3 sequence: CASSFVPDRGVYGYTF. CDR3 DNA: TGTGCCAGCAGCTTCGTGCCCGACAGGGGGGTCTATGGCTACACCTTC.

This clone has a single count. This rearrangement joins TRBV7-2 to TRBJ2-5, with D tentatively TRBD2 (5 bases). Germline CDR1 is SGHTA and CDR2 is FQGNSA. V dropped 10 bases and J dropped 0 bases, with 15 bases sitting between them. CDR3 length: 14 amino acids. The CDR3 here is CATQGAAYQETQYF. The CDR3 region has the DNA TGTGCCACCCAAGGAGCGGCGTACCAAGAGACCCAGTACTTC.

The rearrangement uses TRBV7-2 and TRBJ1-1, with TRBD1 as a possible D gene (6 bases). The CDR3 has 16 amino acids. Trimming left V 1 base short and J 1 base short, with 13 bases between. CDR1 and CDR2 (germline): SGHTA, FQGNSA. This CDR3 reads CASSLGMGAANTEAFF. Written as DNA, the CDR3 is TGTGCCAGCAGCTTAGGAATGGGGGCGGCGAACACTGAAGCTTTCTTT.

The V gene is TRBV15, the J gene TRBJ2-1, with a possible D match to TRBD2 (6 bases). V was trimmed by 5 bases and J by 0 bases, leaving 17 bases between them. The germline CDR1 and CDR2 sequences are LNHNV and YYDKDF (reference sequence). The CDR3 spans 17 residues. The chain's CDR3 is CATSSEGPRSSYNEQFF. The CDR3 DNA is TGTGCCACCAGCTCGGAGGGCCCTCGGAGCTCCTACAATGAGCAGTTCTTC.

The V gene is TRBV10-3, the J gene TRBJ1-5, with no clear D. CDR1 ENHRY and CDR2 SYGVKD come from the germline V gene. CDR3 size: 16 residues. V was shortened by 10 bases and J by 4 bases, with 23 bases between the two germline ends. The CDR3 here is CATSPRLGSGNQPQHF. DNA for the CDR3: TGTGCCACCAGCCCCCGGCTCGGGTCAGGAAATCAGCCCCAGCATTTT.

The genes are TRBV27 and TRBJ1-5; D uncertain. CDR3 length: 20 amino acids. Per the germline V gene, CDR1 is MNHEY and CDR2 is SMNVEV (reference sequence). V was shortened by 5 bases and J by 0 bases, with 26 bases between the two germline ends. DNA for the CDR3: TGTGCCAGCAGTCCGACGGACGGCCGGGTCGTTCTAAATAGCAATCAGCCCCAGCATTTT. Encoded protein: CASSPTDGRVVLNSNQPQHF.